This TCR beta chain is from a study of identical twins. The CDR3 totals 15 residues. Trimming removed 5 bases at V and 2 bases at J, with 15 bases between. Germline values: CDR1 SGHVS, CDR2 FQNEAQ. This clonotype was seen only a few times. Its target is unknown. General observations from the study: Memory repertoires lacked the insertion deficit that abundant cord blood beta clonotypes showed. Invariant cells of the MAIT and iNKT types might have partly distorted the zero-insertion analyses.

Addition of a universal primer site occurred through template switching, and cDNA carried unique molecular identifiers. MiXCR was run by TCRdb on the 5' RACE reads, yielding one entry per CDR3 protein. This sample has 690,000 or so distinct CDR3 sequences, with around 6.1% found just once. The chain couples TRBV7-8 to TRBJ1-2; a weak D match, TRBD1 (6 bases). Sequencing was performed on naive T cells sorted from blood. The clonotype comes from a man in his late teens or twenties in good health. The DNA for the CDR3 is TGTGCCAGCAGCGAACGGACAGTACCAAACTATGGCTACACCTTC. It encodes CASSERTVPNYGYTF.